This T cell receptor (beta chain) originates from a study of post-analysis software for immune sequencing data. The study's findings and limits: Compared with controls, patients had more of five TRBV segments, including TRBV5-6, TRBV5-1 and TRBV20-1. Among multiple sclerosis patients, normalized Chao1 diversity was significantly below that of controls.

V gave up 2 bases and J gave up 5 bases; unmatched junction bases: 8. The CDR3 runs 16 residues. From germline, CDR1 is SGHTA and CDR2 FQGTGA. Notes on this clonotype: Its specificity is not known.

Prepared TCR beta cDNA libraries contained unique molecular identifiers. MiXCR, applied by TCRdb to the PCR reads, yields one record per CDR3 protein. The sample yields roughly 430,000 distinct CDR3 sequences, approximately 38% seen once. Input material: blood. The V call is TRBV7-3, the J call TRBJ1-1, with 10 nucleotides matching TRBD1. The receptor was isolated from a girl aged 2 to 10 with multiple sclerosis. DNA of the CDR3: TGTGCCAGCAGCTTACTAGACAGGGGGCTTGGGACTGAAGCTTTCTTT. This encodes CASSLLDRGLGTEAFF.